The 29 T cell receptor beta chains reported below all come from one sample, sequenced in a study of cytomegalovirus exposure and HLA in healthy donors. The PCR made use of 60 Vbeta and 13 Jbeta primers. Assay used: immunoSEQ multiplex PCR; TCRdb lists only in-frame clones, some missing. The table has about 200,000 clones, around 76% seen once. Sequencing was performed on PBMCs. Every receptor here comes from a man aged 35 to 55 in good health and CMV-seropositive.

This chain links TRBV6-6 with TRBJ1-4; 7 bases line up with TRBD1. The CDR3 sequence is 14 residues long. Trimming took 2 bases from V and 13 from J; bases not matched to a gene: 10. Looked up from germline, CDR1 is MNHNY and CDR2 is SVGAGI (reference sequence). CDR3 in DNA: TGTGCCAGCAGTTACCCGGGGGCGCCAGGGGGACTGTTTTTT. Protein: CASSYPGAPGGLFF.

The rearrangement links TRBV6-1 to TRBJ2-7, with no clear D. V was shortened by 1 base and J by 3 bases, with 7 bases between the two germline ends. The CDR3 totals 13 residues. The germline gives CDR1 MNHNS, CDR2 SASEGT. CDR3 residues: CASSEGRYYEQYV. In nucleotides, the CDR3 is TGTGCCAGCAGTGAAGGGAGATACTACGAGCAGTACGTC.

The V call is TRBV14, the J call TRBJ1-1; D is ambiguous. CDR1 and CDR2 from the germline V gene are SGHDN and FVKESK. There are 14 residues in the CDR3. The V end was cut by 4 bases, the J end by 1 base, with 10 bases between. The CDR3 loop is CASSRLAGNTEAFF. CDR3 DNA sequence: TGTGCCAGCAGCCGACTGGCTGGGAACACTGAAGCTTTCTTT.

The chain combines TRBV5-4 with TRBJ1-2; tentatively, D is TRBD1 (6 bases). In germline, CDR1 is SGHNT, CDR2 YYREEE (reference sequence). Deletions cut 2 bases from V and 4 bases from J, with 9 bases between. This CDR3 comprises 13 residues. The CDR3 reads CASSFRGSYGYTF. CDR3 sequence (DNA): TGTGCCAGCAGCTTCAGGGGATCCTATGGCTACACCTTC.

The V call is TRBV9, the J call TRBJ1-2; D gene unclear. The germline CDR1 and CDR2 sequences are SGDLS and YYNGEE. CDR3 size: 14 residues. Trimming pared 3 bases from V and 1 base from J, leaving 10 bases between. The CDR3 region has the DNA TGTGCCAGCAGCGAAGAAGCCAATAACTATGGCTACACCTTC. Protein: CASSEEANNYGYTF.

CDR3 nucleotides: TGTGCCAGCACTTTTCGACTCGCCGAGCCCCAGCATTTT. Translation gives CASTFRLAEPQHF. This rearrangement joins TRBV6-5 to TRBJ1-5; D is undetermined. The CDR3 extends over 13 amino acids. V was clipped by 7 bases and J by 8 bases, with 15 bases between them. From germline, CDR1 is MNHEY and CDR2 SVGAGI.

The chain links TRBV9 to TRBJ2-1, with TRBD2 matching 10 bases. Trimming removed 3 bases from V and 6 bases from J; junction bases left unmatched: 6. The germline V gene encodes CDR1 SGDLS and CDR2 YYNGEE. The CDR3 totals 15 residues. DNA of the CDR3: TGTGCCAGCAGCGAGAGGCTAGCGGGAGTCAATGAGCAGTTCTTC. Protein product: CASSERLAGVNEQFF.

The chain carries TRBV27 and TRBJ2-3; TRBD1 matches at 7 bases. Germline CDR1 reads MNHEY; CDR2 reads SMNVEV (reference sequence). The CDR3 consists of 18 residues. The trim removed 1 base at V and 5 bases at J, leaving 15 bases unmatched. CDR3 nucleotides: TGTGCCAGCAGTTTATTCCCAGGGTCGGGGACAGTCGGAGATACGCAGTATTTT. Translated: CASSLFPGSGTVGDTQYF.

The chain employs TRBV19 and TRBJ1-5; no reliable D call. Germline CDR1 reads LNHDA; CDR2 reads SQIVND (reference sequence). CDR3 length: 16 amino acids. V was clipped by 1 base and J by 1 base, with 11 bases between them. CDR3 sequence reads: CASSIAGGQSNQPQHF. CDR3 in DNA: TGTGCCAGTAGTATAGCTGGCGGGCAGAGCAATCAGCCCCAGCATTTT.

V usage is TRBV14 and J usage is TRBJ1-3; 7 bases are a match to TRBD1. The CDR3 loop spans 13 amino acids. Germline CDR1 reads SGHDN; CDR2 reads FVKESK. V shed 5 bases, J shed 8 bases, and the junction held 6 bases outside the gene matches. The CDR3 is CASSWDSRDTIYF. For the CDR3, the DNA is TGTGCCAGCAGCTGGGACAGTCGGGACACCATATATTTT. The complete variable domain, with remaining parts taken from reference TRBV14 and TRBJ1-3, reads EAGVTQFPSHSVIEKGQTVTLRCDPISGHDNLYWYRRVMGKEIKFLLHFVKESKQDESGMPNNRFLAERTGGTYSTLKVQPAELEDSGVYFCASSWDSRDTIYFGEGSWLTVV.

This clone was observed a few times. The CDR3 region has the DNA TGCGCCAGCAGCTTGGTCCCAGGGGCTGAAGCTTTCTTT. This sequence encodes CASSLVPGAEAFF. V is TRBV5-1 and J is TRBJ1-1; D might be TRBD1 (6 bases). Germline V gene lookup returns CDR1 SGHRS and CDR2 YFSETQ. V gave up 0 bases and J gave up 6 bases, with 9 bases separating them. The CDR3 has 13 residues. Variable domain in full (rest from reference TRBV5-1 and TRBJ1-1): KAGVTQTPRYLIKTRGQQVTLSCSPISGHRSVSWYQQTPGQGLQFLFEYFSETQRNKGNFPGRFSGRQFSNSRSEMNVSTLELGDSALYLCASSLVPGAEAFFGQGTRLTVV.

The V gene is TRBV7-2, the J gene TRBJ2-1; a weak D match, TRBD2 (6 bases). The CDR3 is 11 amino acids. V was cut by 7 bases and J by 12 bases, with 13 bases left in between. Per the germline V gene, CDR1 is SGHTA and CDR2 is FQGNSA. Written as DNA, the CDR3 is TGTGCCAGCACCCTCGGGGGAGTGCAGTTCTTC. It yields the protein CASTLGGVQFF.

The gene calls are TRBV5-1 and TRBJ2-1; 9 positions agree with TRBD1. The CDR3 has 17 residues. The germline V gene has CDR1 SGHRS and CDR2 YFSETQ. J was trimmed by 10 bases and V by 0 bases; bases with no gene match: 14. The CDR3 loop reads CASSLAGGQGQFVEQFF. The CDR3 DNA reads TGCGCCAGCAGCTTGGCGGGGGGACAGGGTCAGTTCGTGGAGCAGTTCTTC.

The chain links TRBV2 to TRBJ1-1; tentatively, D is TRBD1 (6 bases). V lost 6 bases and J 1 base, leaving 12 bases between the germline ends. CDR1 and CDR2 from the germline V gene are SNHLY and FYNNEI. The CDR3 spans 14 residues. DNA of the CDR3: TGTGCCAGCAGGTACGGACAGCAGAACACTGAAGCTTTCTTT. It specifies CASRYGQQNTEAFF.

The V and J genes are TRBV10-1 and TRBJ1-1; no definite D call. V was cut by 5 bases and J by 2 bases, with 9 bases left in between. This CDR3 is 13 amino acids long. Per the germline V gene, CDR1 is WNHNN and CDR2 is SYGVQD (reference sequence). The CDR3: CASSSQRNTEAFF. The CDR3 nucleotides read TGCGCCAGCAGTTCACAGAGAAACACTGAAGCTTTCTTT.

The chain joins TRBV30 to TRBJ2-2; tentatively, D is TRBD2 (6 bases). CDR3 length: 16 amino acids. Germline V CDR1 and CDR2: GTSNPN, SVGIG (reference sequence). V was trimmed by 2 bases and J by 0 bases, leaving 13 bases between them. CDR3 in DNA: TGTGCCTGGAGTAGTGGGAGGATCACGAACACCGGGGAGCTGTTTTTT. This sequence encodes CAWSSGRITNTGELFF.

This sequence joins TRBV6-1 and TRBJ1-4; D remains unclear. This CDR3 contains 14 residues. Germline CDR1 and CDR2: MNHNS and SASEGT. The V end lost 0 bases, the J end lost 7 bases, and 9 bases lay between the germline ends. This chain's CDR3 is CASSEASRVEKLFF. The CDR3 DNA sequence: TGTGCCAGCAGTGAAGCGAGTCGGGTTGAAAAACTGTTTTTT.

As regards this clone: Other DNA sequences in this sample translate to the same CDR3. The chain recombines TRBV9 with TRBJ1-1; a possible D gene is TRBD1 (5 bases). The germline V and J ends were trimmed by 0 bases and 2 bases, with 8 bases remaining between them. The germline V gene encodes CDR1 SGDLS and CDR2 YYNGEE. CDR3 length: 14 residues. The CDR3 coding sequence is TGTGCCAGCAGCGTAGCCCAGGGAAACACTGAAGCTTTCTTT. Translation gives CASSVAQGNTEAFF.

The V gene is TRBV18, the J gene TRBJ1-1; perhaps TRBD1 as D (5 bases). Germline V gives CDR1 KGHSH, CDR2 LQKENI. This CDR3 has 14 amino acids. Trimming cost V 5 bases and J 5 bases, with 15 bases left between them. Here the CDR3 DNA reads TGTGCCAGCTCATTCTCATCAAAGGGGACTGAAGCTTTCTTT. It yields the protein CASSFSSKGTEAFF. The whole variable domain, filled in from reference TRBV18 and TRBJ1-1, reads NAGVMQNPRHLVRRRGQEARLRCSPMKGHSHVYWYRQLPEEGLKFMVYLQKENIIDESGMPKERFSAEFPKEGPSILRIQQVVRGDSAAYFCASSFSSKGTEAFFGQGTRLTVV.

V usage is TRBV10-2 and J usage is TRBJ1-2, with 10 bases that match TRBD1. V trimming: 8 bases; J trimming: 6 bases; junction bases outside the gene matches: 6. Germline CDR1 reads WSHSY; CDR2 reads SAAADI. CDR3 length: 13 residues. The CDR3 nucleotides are TGCGCCAGCGAGACAGGGGGCGTCAATGGCTACACCTTC. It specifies CASETGGVNGYTF.

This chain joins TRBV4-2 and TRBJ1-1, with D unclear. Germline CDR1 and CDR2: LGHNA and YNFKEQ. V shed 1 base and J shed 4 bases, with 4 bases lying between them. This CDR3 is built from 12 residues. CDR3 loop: CASSQGSTEAFF. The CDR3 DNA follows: TGTGCCAGCAGCCAAGGTAGCACTGAAGCTTTCTTT.

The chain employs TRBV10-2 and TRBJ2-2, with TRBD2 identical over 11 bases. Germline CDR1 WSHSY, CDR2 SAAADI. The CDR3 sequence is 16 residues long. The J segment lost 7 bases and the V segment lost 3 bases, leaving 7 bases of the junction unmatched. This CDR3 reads CASSETSGSLGGELFF. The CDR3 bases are TGCGCCAGCAGTGAAACTAGCGGGAGTCTGGGCGGGGAGCTGTTTTTT.

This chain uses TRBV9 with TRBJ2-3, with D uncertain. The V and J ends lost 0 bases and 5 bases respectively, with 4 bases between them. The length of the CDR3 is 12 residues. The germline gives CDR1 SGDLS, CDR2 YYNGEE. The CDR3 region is CASSVALDTQYF. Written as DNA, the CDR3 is TGTGCCAGCAGCGTAGCTTTAGATACGCAGTATTTT.

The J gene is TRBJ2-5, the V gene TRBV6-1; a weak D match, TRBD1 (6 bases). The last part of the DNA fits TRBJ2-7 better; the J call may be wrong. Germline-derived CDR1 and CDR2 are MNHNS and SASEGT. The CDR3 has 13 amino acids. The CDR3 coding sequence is TGTGCCAGCAGCAGGGACAAAGCCTACGAGCAGTACTTC. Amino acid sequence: CASSRDKAYEQYF.

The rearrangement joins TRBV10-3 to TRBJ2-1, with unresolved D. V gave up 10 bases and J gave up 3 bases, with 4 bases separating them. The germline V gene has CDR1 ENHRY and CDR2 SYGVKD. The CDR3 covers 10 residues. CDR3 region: CATFYNEQFF. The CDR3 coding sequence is TGTGCCACCTTCTACAATGAGCAGTTCTTC.

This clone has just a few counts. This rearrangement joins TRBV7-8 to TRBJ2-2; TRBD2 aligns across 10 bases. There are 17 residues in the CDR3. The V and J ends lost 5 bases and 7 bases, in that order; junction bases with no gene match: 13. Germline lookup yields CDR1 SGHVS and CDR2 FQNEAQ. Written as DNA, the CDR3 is TGTGCCAGCAGCCTATCCCCAGCGGGAGGGGTTGACGGGGAGCTGTTTTTT. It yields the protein CASSLSPAGGVDGELFF.

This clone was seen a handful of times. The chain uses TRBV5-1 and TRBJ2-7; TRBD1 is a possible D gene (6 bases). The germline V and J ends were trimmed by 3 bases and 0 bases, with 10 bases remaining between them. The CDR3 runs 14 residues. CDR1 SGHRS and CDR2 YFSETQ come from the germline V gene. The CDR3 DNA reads TGCGCCAGCAGCTCCCAGACAGGCTCCTACGAGCAGTACTTC. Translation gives CASSSQTGSYEQYF.

The CDR3 reads CASSIGTSPFYTDTQYF. The DNA for the CDR3 is TGTGCCAGCAGCATTGGGACTAGCCCTTTTTACACAGATACGCAGTATTTT. The chain recombines TRBV7-3 with TRBJ2-3, with 9 bases aligning to TRBD2. There are 17 residues in the CDR3. The germline V gene has CDR1 SGHTA and CDR2 FQGTGA. Trimming removed 5 bases from V and 2 bases from J; junction bases left unmatched: 11.

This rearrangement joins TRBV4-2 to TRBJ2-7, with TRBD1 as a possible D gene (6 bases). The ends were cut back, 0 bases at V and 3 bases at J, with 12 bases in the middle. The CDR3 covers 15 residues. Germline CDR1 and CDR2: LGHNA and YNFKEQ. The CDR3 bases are TGTGCCAGCAGCCAAGAATGGGACACGATCTACGAGCAGTACTTC. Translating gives CASSQEWDTIYEQYF.